This T cell receptor beta chain was sequenced during a study of blood T cell repertoires in COVID-19. About the research overall: The United States, Italy and Spain provided the acute and convalescent COVID-19 samples.

Profiled with immunoSEQ multiplex PCR; TCRdb holds only in-frame clones, not every one. This sample has approximately 250,000 clones; 84% occur once, and the top ten carry less than 4.5%. Germline V gene lookup returns CDR1 MDHEN and CDR2 SYDVKM. The CDR3 length is 12 residues. V lost 1 base and J 4 bases, leaving 4 bases between the germline ends. This clone was observed a single time. The TCR sequence derives from a man aged 45 to 65 with acute or convalescent COVID-19. The genes are TRBV28 and TRBJ1-2; no clear D gene. The material sequenced was peripheral blood. DNA for the CDR3: TGTGCCAGCAGTTTATTCTCCTATGGCTACACCTTC. Translating gives CASSLFSYGYTF.